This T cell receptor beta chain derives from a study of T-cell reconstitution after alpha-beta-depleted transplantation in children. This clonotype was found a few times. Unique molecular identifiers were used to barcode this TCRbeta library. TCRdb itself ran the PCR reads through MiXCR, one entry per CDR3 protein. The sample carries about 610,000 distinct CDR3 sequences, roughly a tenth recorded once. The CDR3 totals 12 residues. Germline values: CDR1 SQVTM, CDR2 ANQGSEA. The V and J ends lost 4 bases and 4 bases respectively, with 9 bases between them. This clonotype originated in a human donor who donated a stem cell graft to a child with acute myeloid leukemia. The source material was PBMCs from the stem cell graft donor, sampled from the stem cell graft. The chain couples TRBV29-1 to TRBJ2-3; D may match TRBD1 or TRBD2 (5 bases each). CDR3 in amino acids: CSVVGVADTQYF. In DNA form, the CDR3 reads TGCAGCGTTGTGGGGGTTGCAGATACGCAGTATTTT.